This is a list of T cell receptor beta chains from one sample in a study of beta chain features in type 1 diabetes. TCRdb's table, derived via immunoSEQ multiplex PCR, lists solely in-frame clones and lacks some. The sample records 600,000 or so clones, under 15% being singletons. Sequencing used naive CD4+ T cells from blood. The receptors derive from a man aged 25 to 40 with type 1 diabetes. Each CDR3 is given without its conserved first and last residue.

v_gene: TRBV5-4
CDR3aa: ASSLGRALVNSPLH

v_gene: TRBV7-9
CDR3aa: ASSLGQSTDTQY

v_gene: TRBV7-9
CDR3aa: ASSLEQERSPLH

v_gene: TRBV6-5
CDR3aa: ASSYSKAPSGNTIY

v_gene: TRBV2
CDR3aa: ASSPGGSGGRYGTDTQY

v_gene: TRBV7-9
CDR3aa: ASSPPESYEQY

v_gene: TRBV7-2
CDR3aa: ASSLYRTEYEQY

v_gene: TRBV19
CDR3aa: ASSPGQGNSPLH

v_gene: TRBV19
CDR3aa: ASRTGTGAYEQY

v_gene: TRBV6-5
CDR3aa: ASHGTANTQY

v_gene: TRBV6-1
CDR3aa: ASSAGQSLMNTEAF

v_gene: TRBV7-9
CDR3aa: ASSLLGGNIQY

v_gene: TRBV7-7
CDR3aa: ASSLTGSNEQF

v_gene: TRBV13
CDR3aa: ASSFKAGGLPDQETQY

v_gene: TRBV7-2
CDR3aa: ASSLQGPQTGELF

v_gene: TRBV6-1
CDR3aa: ASSPRTGGQPQH

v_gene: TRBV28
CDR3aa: ASSSPGTGGYEQY

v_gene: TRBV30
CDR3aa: AWSGTGNEQY

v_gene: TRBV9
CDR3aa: ASSVRSDSEYNEQF

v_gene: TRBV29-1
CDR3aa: SGVGGRTEAF

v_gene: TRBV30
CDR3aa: AWSSDRSNEQF

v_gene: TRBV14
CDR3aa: ASSRFQGATGELF

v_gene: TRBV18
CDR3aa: ASSLDQLSGNTIY

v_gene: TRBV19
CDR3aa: ASKNIGGNQPQH

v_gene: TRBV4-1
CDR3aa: ASSQDGQGGAKNIQY

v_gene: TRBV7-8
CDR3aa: ASSPGLALVYQETQY

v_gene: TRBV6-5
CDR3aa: ASSGTGGAGYT